Listed below are T cell receptor beta chains from one sample, sequenced in a study of blood T cell repertoires in COVID-19. TCRdb keeps only in-frame clones here, not all; method: immunoSEQ multiplex PCR. In the table there are 250,000 to 300,000 clones, 80% to 90% of which are singletons. The specimen sequenced was peripheral blood. The origin of the receptors is a woman aged 45-60 years with COVID-19, enrolled during active disease. Each CDR3 is given with its conserved first and last residue. The D gene is left open where the match is weak. Expanded clones get a size class; other rows say once, few or many, or leave the size out.

TRBV10-1	13	TRBJ2-1	TRBD1	few	TGCGCCAGCAGTGAGACAGGGGAGAATGAGCAGTTCTTC	CASSETGENEQFF
TRBV3-1/TRBV3-2	16	TRBJ2-1	TRBD2	.	TGTGCCAGCAGGGGTACTAGCGGGAGGGCCTTGGTTGAGCAGTTCTTC	CASRGTSGRALVEQFF
TRBV27	16	TRBJ2-5	.	.	TGTGCCAGCAGTTCCCTACGACAGGCTACTCAAGAGACCCAGTACTTC	CASSSLRQATQETQYF
TRBV27	19	TRBJ1-2	.	.	TGTGCCAGCACTTATTCGAGGGAGAGTTACAGGGCCGATAACTATGGCTACACCTTC	CASTYSRESYRADNYGYTF
TRBV9	15	TRBJ1-4	.	.	TGTGCCAGCAGCGTAGATGGGGGCGTTAATGAAAAACTGTTTTTT	CASSVDGGVNEKLFF
TRBV6-5	11	TRBJ2-1	.	.	TGTGCCAGCAGGACTTTCCAGGAGCAGTTCTTC	CASRTFQEQFF
TRBV20-1	12	TRBJ1-2	.	.	TGCAGTGCTAGTTGGTTAGCCGATGGCTACACCTTC	CSASWLADGYTF
TRBV27	13	TRBJ1-1	.	few	TGTGCCAGCAGGAACCCGGAGAGCACTGAAGCTTTCTTT	CASRNPESTEAFF
TRBV2	19	TRBJ2-6	TRBD1	.	TGTGCCAGCGACAGGGGGCGGCCAATCCCCACCTCTGGGGCCAACGTCCTGACTTTC	CASDRGRPIPTSGANVLTF
TRBV4-1	15	TRBJ2-7	TRBD2	.	TGCGCCAGCAGCCAGACTAGCGGGAGGCCCTACGAGCAGTACTTC	CASSQTSGRPYEQYF
TRBV19	14	TRBJ2-2	TRBD2	few	TGTGCCAGTAGCCGGCGGGAGGTTAACGGGGAGCTGTTTTTT	CASSRREVNGELFF
TRBV30	16	TRBJ2-1	TRBD2	.	TGTGCCTGGAGTCCTCACAGCGGGAGAACAGCAGGTGAGCAGTTCTTC	CAWSPHSGRTAGEQFF
TRBV5-4	14	TRBJ2-7	TRBD1	.	TGTGCCAGCAGCTTGGCAGGGGGTTCCTACGAGCAGTACTTC	CASSLAGGSYEQYF
TRBV10-3	14	TRBJ2-3	.	.	TGTGCCATCAGTGCGGGTCACCCCACAGATACGCAGTATTTT	CAISAGHPTDTQYF
TRBV6-1	15	TRBJ1-2	TRBD1	.	TGTGCCAGCAGTGATGCACGACAGGGCTCCTATGGCTACACCTTC	CASSDARQGSYGYTF
TRBV9	13	TRBJ1-1	.	once	TGTGCCAGCAGCGTATCAACACAGGGCGAAGCTTTCTTT	CASSVSTQGEAFF
TRBV30	14	TRBJ2-7	TRBD2	once	TGTGCCTGGGTCAATAGCGGGAGTAAGCACGAGCAGTACTTC	CAWVNSGSKHEQYF
TRBV5-4	14	TRBJ2-5	TRBD1	.	TGTGCCAGCAGCGGGGGACAGGTACAAGAGACCCAGTACTTC	CASSGGQVQETQYF
TRBV10-3	14	TRBJ2-7	TRBD1	.	TGTGCCATCAGAGGGACAGGGCTGGCCTACGAGCAGTACTTC	CAIRGTGLAYEQYF
TRBV5-1	15	TRBJ1-3	.	.	TGCGCCAGCAGCTTGGAGGGAGGATCTGGAAACACCATATATTTT	CASSLEGGSGNTIYF
TRBV5-6	19	TRBJ1-5	.	.	TGTGCCAGCAGCTACCCCGACATTCAACCGGGGTATAGCAATCAGCCCCAGCATTTT	CASSYPDIQPGYSNQPQHF
TRBV6-5	15	TRBJ2-1	.	.	TGTGCCAGCAGTTACCCAAGCGGAACCTACAATGAGCAGTTCTTC	CASSYPSGTYNEQFF
TRBV7-2	14	TRBJ2-1	.	.	TGTGCCAGCAGCTTCCCACAACATTACAATGAGCAGTTCTTC	CASSFPQHYNEQFF
TRBV7-2	14	TRBJ1-5	.	.	TGTGCCAGCAGCCTAAGAGGGGGTCAACAGCCCCAGCATTTT	CASSLRGGQQPQHF
TRBV9	15	TRBJ2-7	.	.	TGTGCCAGCAGCCCCCAAATTACGGGTACCTACGAGCAGTACTTC	CASSPQITGTYEQYF
TRBV7-6	15	TRBJ2-2	TRBD1	.	TGTGCCAGCAGCTTATCCAGGGGGCTAGCCGGGGAGCTGTTTTTT	CASSLSRGLAGELFF
TRBV21-1	15	TRBJ2-7	.	.	TGTGCCAGCAGCCCCAGGGTTTCAGAGTCCTACGAGCAGTACTTC	CASSPRVSESYEQYF
TRBV6-2/TRBV6-3	20	TRBJ2-1	TRBD2	.	TGTGCCAGCAGTTACCCTTTACTAGCGGGAGGGCGTAGTTCCTACAATGAGCAGTTCTTC	CASSYPLLAGGRSSYNEQFF
TRBV6-5	14	TRBJ2-3	.	.	TGTGCCAGCAGTCCGGGACAAGCTTTAGATACGCAGTATTTT	CASSPGQALDTQYF
TRBV24-1	14	TRBJ2-3	.	.	TGTGCCACCAGTGATTACAAACGGGTGGATACGCAGTATTTT	CATSDYKRVDTQYF
TRBV6-2/TRBV6-3	15	TRBJ1-5	.	.	TGTGCCAGCAGCCACGGGGGTGGCGGCAATCAGCCCCAGCATTTT	CASSHGGGGNQPQHF
TRBV5-1	14	TRBJ2-7	TRBD2	.	TGCGCCAGCAGCCAACTAGCGGGAAGCTACGAGCAGTACTTC	CASSQLAGSYEQYF
TRBV5-6	17	TRBJ2-3	.	.	TGTGCCAGCAGCTTGCGCTGGACAAGACTTAGCACAGATACGCAGTATTTT	CASSLRWTRLSTDTQYF
TRBV2	14	TRBJ1-4	TRBD1	.	TGTGCCAGCAGGAGGGGACAGAATAATGAAAAACTGTTTTTT	CASRRGQNNEKLFF
TRBV30	11	TRBJ2-7	.	few	TGTGCCTGGAGTGAGGAGCCGACTAAAGACTTC	CAWSEEPTKDF
TRBV21-1	20	TRBJ2-2	.	.	TGTGCCAGCATCCAAAGGAAGGTTGTGAATTCGGACAAAAACACCGGGGAGCTGTTTTTT	CASIQRKVVNSDKNTGELFF
TRBV5-1	14	TRBJ1-1	TRBD1	.	TGCGCCAGCACCAATAGGACAGGGAGGGCTGAAGCTTTCTTT	CASTNRTGRAEAFF
TRBV30	12	TRBJ2-1	TRBD1	.	TGTGCCTCGACAGGGCCCTACAATGAGCAGTTCTTC	CASTGPYNEQFF
TRBV29-1	12	TRBJ1-2	.	.	TGCAGCGCCGTGGACAGTATCTATGGCTACACCTTC	CSAVDSIYGYTF
TRBV5-4	15	TRBJ2-7	TRBD2	.	TGTGCCAGCAGCTTTACTAGCGGGAGGGTGGCCGAGCAGTACTTC	CASSFTSGRVAEQYF
TRBV5-1	14	TRBJ1-4	TRBD1	.	TGCGCCAGCACCGGGACAGCAACTAATGAAAAACTGTTTTTT	CASTGTATNEKLFF
TRBV6-5	15	TRBJ1-4	TRBD1	.	TGTGCCAGCAGTTCCGCTGGGACAGGTCGTGAAAAACTGTTTTTT	CASSSAGTGREKLFF